This TCR beta chain originates from a study of regulatory T cells in long-lasting Graves disease. The table lists this clonotype with many counts. The antigen remains undetermined. Broader study findings: TCR diversity was lower in persistent Graves' patients than in newly diagnosed ones.

Arm-PCR of CDR3 regions with iRepertoire HTBI primers generated TCR beta libraries. TCRdb analysed the multiplex PCR reads with MiXCR anew, one entry per CDR3 protein. Of 380,000 or so distinct CDR3 sequences listed, about a sixth are singletons. J gave up 3 bases and V 5 bases, and 8 bases lay outside the gene matches. CDR3 size: 15 residues. In germline, CDR1 is MDHEN, CDR2 SYDVKM. Time point denoted: newly diagnosed GD, antithyroid drugs for less than 3 months. PBMC-extracted RNA yielded the TCR library. This same sample was also taken into another study, of T cells in Graves' hyperthyroidism and ophthalmopathy.

Sequences were derived from peripheral blood mononuclear cells (PBMCs), sampled at new diagnosis, from a patient treated with antithyroid drugs. This chain links TRBV28 with TRBJ2-3, with 7 bases identical to TRBD1. The sequence was collected from a woman aged 18-29 years with Graves disease. The DNA for the CDR3 is TGTGCCAGCAGTGGGACCTCGACAGGGACAGATACGCAGTATTTT. Translation: CASSGTSTGTDTQYF. The variable domain in full, with the rest retrieved from reference TRBV28 and TRBJ2-3, is DVKVTQSSRYLVKRTGEKVFLECVQDMDHENMFWYRQDPGLGLRLIYFSYDVKMKEKGDIPEGYSVSREKKERFSLILESASTNQTSMYLCASSGTSTGTDTQYFGPGTRLTVL.